This T cell receptor beta chain came from a study of tumor-infiltrating lymphocytes in primary liver carcinoma. Both RNA and DNA were isolated together from 20-30 mg of bulk tissue that had not been sorted. This clonotype was counted at least ten times. Using a constant-region primer together with ProtoScript II reverse transcriptase, TCR beta cDNA was made from around 0.55 ug of total RNA. Investigators got TCR beta libraries out of three nested multiplex PCR rounds, done with slightly modified ARM-PCR. One entry per CDR3 protein, called by TCRdb with MiXCR from the multiplex PCR reads. Of 40,000 to 60,000 distinct CDR3 sequences listed, 70% to 85% are singletons. Material for sequencing was liver tumor tissue from sampling region 5. Subset reported: tumor region T5, tumor centre. The clonotype comes from a man aged 35 to 55 with primary liver carcinoma and hepatitis B virus infection.

The CDR3 reads CATSDSTLGGTEAFF. The CDR3 DNA is TGTGCCACCAGTGATTCAACGCTAGGGGGAACTGAAGCTTTCTTT. V and J are TRBV24-1 and TRBJ1-1; D may be TRBD1 (6 bases). The CDR3 is 15 amino acids. The V end was cut by 2 bases, the J end by 5 bases, with 14 bases between. Germline V gene sequence: CDR1 KGHDR, CDR2 SFDVKD.